This TCR beta chain was profiled in a study of CD8 T cells in ankylosing spondylitis. Only a few counts were recorded for this clonotype. TCR beta libraries were made by quantitative 5'-RACE with molecular barcodes. TCRdb called the 5' RACE reads again in MiXCR, with one record for every CDR3 protein. The table shows 300,000 to 400,000 distinct CDR3 sequences, with roughly 14% occurring only once. The sequenced sample consisted of blood, either unsorted or a sorted T cell fraction (not recorded which). The receptor was isolated from a male donor with ankylosing spondylitis or in good health (not recorded which).

This CDR3 is CASSEEGAGAKNIQYF. In nucleotides, the CDR3 is TGTGCCAGCAGTGAAGAAGGGGCCGGGGCCAAAAACATTCAGTACTTC. This chain uses TRBV2 with TRBJ2-4, with TRBD1 as a possible D gene (5 bases). CDR1 is SNHLY and CDR2 is FYNNEI in the germline V gene. The V end lost 1 base, the J end lost 1 base, and 11 bases lay between the germline ends. The CDR3 runs to 16 residues.